This TCR beta chain came from a study of CD8 T cells in Susac syndrome. The CDR3 runs 14 residues. Trimming removed 0 bases from V and 13 bases from J, with 17 bases in between. Looked up from germline, CDR1 is SGDLS and CDR2 is YYNGEE. Reverse transcription of about 0.45 to 1 ug RNA was performed with random hexamers. Amplification of TCR beta CDR3 was carried out by immunoSEQ multiplex PCR, which covered 54 Vbeta and 13 Jbeta segments. MiXCR, applied by TCRdb to the immunoSEQ multiplex PCR reads, yields one record per CDR3 protein. The sample contains some 300,000 distinct CDR3 sequences, 70% to 90% of which appear only once.

This chain uses TRBV9 with TRBJ2-1; D may be TRBD1 or TRBD2 (5 bases each). The sequenced sample was CD8+ T cells from PBMCs. This receptor was identified in a human donor with multiple sclerosis. For the CDR3, the DNA is TGTGCCAGCAGCGTAGAGGGACGTTCAGTTCGACAGTTCTTC. Residues: CASSVEGRSVRQFF.